Below, one T cell receptor beta chain is given with its context. What it binds is not known. The junction does not match germline at one end; this may be a read error. The sample comes from a study of Tregs in tolerant kidney transplant recipients. Background on the study: The nonmyeloablative bone marrow transplants came from related graft donors, with transient mixed chimerism. Findings and caveats of the study: Activated donor B cell expansion appeared to reveal the most relevant donor-specific TCRbeta repertoire. Changing PCR primers prevented nucleotide comparison between some patients' samples. Biological reproducibility was not directly addressed in this study.

The CDR3 extends over 12 amino acids. The V gene's germline CDR1 is GTSNPN and CDR2 SVGIG (reference sequence). Generated by immunoSEQ multiplex PCR, the TCRdb table keeps only in-frame clones and is missing some. Of around 74,000 clones listed, 98% were seen once; the top ten hold about 0.61%. The starting material was CD4+ T cells from blood, obtained before the transplant. The source is a human donor who received a combined kidney and bone marrow transplant. The rearrangement links TRBV30 to TRBJ2-7; no definite D call. Here the CDR3 reads CAWSVHPIQVFF. DNA of the CDR3: TGTGCCTGGAGTGTACATCCTATCCAGGTGTTTTTC.